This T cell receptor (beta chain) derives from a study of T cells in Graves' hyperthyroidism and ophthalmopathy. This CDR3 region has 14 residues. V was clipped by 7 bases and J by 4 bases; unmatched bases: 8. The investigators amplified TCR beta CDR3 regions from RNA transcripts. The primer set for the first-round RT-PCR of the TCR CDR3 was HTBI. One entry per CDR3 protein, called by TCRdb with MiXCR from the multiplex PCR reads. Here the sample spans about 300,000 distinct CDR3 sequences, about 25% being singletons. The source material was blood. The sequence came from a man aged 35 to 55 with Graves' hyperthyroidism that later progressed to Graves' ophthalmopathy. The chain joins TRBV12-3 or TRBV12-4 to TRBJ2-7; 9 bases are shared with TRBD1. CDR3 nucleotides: TGTGCCAGCAAGCCGGGACAGGGAAATTACGAGCAGTACTTC. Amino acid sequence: CASKPGQGNYEQYF.